Following are 31 T cell receptor beta chains from one sample sequenced in a study of blood T cell repertoires in COVID-19. Profiling relied on immunoSEQ multiplex PCR, and the TCRdb table lists in-frame clones only, not all of them. The sample lists about 74,000 clones, approximately 90% seen once, with approximately 4.8% in the top ten. The material sequenced was peripheral blood. The receptors originated from a woman between 55 and 75 years old with active COVID-19.

This chain connects TRBV4-1 to TRBJ1-1, with 9 bases matching TRBD1. There are 19 residues in the CDR3. The J segment lost 0 bases and the V segment lost 4 bases, leaving 15 bases of the junction unmatched. The germline V gene encodes CDR1 MGHRA and CDR2 YSYEKL. CDR3 sequence reads: CASSPDNRDRANLNTEAFF. The CDR3 DNA reads TGCGCCAGCAGCCCCGATAACCGGGACAGGGCAAACCTGAACACTGAAGCTTTCTTT.

The genes are TRBV5-1 and TRBJ2-7; unclear D gene. Trimming stripped 2 bases from V and 1 base from J, with 10 bases between. Germline CDR1 is SGHRS and CDR2 is YFSETQ. This CDR3 is built from 14 residues. The CDR3 DNA is TGCGCCAGCAGCTTATCGAGCCTTTCCTACGAGCAGTACTTC. This translates into CASSLSSLSYEQYF.

This sequence joins TRBV19 and TRBJ2-4, with D perhaps TRBD2 (5 bases). V was pared by 7 bases and J by 0 bases, with 31 bases between. The CDR3 extends over 21 amino acids. Germline loops: CDR1 LNHDA, CDR2 SQIVND (reference sequence). This chain's CDR3 is CASKISGGPHDTPEAKNIQYF. The CDR3 bases are TGTGCCAGTAAAATAAGCGGTGGGCCGCACGATACCCCCGAAGCCAAAAACATTCAGTACTTC.

This rearrangement joins TRBV28 to TRBJ1-2; D ambiguous. Germline-derived CDR1 and CDR2 are MDHEN and SYDVKM. The CDR3 contains 16 residues. Trimming removed 3 bases at V and 0 bases at J, with 14 bases between. The CDR3 sequence is CASSFAARVTNYGYTF. The CDR3 DNA follows: TGTGCCAGCAGTTTCGCTGCAAGAGTGACTAACTATGGCTACACCTTC.

This sequence joins TRBV7-2 and TRBJ2-7; 8 bases are shared with TRBD1. Germline V gene lookup returns CDR1 SGHTA and CDR2 FQGNSA. This CDR3 is built from 15 residues. The junction had 4 bases not matched to a gene; V was cut back by 1 base and J by 2 bases. CDR3 in amino acids: CASSLGPQGAYEQYF. The CDR3 nucleotides are TGTGCCAGCAGCTTAGGCCCACAGGGGGCCTACGAGCAGTACTTC.

This clone was observed once. This sequence joins TRBV4-1 and TRBJ1-2; 7 nucleotides agree with TRBD1. Germline V gene sequence: CDR1 MGHRA, CDR2 YSYEKL. The trim removed 3 bases at V and 8 bases at J, leaving 12 bases unmatched. This CDR3 is 15 amino acids long. CDR3 region: CASSHWGLPDRGYTF. In DNA, the CDR3 is TGCGCCAGCAGCCATTGGGGCCTTCCGGACAGGGGCTACACCTTC.

The count of this clone is one. V is TRBV7-9 and J is TRBJ2-3; 11 nucleotides line up with TRBD2. The V and J ends lost 3 bases and 2 bases, in that order; junction bases with no gene match: 1. CDR1 is SEHNR and CDR2 is FQNEAQ in the germline V gene (reference sequence). The CDR3 loop spans 15 amino acids. CDR3 region: CASSLTSGITDTQYF. In DNA form, the CDR3 reads TGTGCCAGCAGCTTGACTAGCGGGATCACAGATACGCAGTATTTT.

The chain is built from TRBV3-1 (or the pseudogene TRBV3-2) and TRBJ2-1, with 15 bases identical to TRBD2. This CDR3 has 18 residues. Trimming took 4 bases from V and 7 from J; bases not matched to a gene: 11. CDR1 LGHDT and CDR2 YNNKEL come from the germline V gene (reference sequence). Here the CDR3 reads CASSLKALGTSGRNEQFF. CDR3 DNA sequence: TGTGCCAGCAGCCTCAAGGCTTTGGGGACTAGCGGGAGGAATGAGCAGTTCTTC.

The genes are TRBV28 and TRBJ1-1; D is unresolved. Germline CDR1 reads MDHEN; CDR2 reads SYDVKM. Trimming shortened V by 6 bases and J by 8 bases, and 7 bases separated the two germline ends. This CDR3 is built from 10 residues. CDR3 amino acids: CASSRKEAFF. For the CDR3, the DNA is TGTGCCAGCAGCAGAAAAGAAGCTTTCTTT.

The rearrangement uses TRBV10-2 and TRBJ2-7; 8 bases line up with TRBD2. The germline CDR1 and CDR2 sequences are WSHSY and SAAADI. V shed 11 bases, J shed 6 bases, and the junction held 15 bases outside the gene matches. The CDR3 runs 14 residues. The CDR3 sequence is CARGGRGVYTEQYF. CDR3 bases: TGCGCCCGCGGGGGGAGGGGGGTATATACCGAGCAGTACTTC.

This clone was picked up a small number of times. The V gene is TRBV6-5, the J gene TRBJ1-6; maybe TRBD1 (5 bases). Trimming stripped 0 bases from V and 9 bases from J, with 12 bases between. The CDR3 sequence is 15 residues long. CDR1 and CDR2 from the germline V gene are MNHEY and SVGAGI. The CDR3 nucleotides read TGTGCCAGCAGTTACTCGGGAGGGGCTGGTTCACCCCTCCACTTT. Encoded protein: CASSYSGGAGSPLHF.

The chain joins TRBV28 to TRBJ1-6; D possibly corresponds to TRBD1 (5 bases). The germline CDR1 and CDR2 sequences are MDHEN and SYDVKM. This CDR3 region has 13 residues. CDR3 in amino acids: CAERQTFDSPLHF. CDR3 nucleotides: TGTGCTGAAAGACAGACCTTTGATTCACCCCTCCACTTT.

The chain combines TRBV5-1 with TRBJ1-5; D might be TRBD1 (5 bases). V was cut by 4 bases and J by 5 bases, with 16 bases left in between. Germline CDR1 SGHRS, CDR2 YFSETQ. CDR3 length: 15 amino acids. The CDR3 DNA sequence: TGCGCCAGCAGCCCCCTGGGGCAGGACCATCAGCCCCAGCATTTT. It encodes CASSPLGQDHQPQHF.

There are a few counts of this clone. The chain recombines TRBV6-5 with TRBJ1-1; no clear D. The CDR3 runs to 13 residues. Germline V gene lookup returns CDR1 MNHEY and CDR2 SVGAGI. V shed 3 bases and J shed 5 bases, with 10 bases lying between them. In DNA form, the CDR3 reads TGTGCCAGCAGTTATCGGAGAGGGACTGAAGCTTTCTTT. Protein product: CASSYRRGTEAFF.

The rearrangement joins TRBV30 to TRBJ2-1, with TRBD1 matching over 8 bases. This CDR3 spans 13 amino acids. Germline-derived CDR1 and CDR2 are GTSNPN and SVGIG (reference sequence). The V segment lost 1 base and the J segment 12 bases; nucleotides outside the gene matches: 8. CDR3 DNA: TGTGCCTGGAGTGCCTTGACAGGGGCTGGGCAGTTCTTC. Its translation is CAWSALTGAGQFF.

This chain joins TRBV28 and TRBJ2-7; D gene uncertain. CDR3 size: 15 residues. Germline lookup yields CDR1 MDHEN and CDR2 SYDVKM. Deletions cut 2 bases from V and 6 bases from J, with 17 bases between. The CDR3 spells CASSLRSPWSGEQYF. CDR3 sequence (DNA): TGTGCCAGCAGTTTACGGTCCCCCTGGTCGGGCGAGCAGTACTTC.

The chain combines TRBV13 with TRBJ2-3; 12 nucleotides agree with TRBD2. The CDR3 covers 15 residues. V shed 3 bases, J shed 6 bases, and the junction held 4 bases outside the gene matches. The V gene's germline CDR1 is PRHDT and CDR2 FYEKMQ (reference sequence). CDR3 DNA sequence: TGTGCCAGCAGCTTCCGGGGACTAGCGGGTGATACGCAGTATTTT. This encodes CASSFRGLAGDTQYF. The full variable domain, in which reference TRBV13 and TRBJ2-3 provide the parts outside the CDR3, is AAGVIQSPRHLIKEKRETATLKCYPIPRHDTVYWYQQGPGQDPQFLISFYEKMQSDKGSIPDRFSAQQFSDYHSELNMSSLELGDSALYFCASSFRGLAGDTQYFGPGTRLTVL.

This clone was counted only a few times. J is TRBJ1-2 and V is TRBV3-1 (or the pseudogene TRBV3-2); no reliable D call. Germline V gives CDR1 LGHDT, CDR2 YNNKEL (reference sequence). Trimming stripped 1 base from V and 0 bases from J, with 15 bases between. The CDR3 is 17 residues long. The CDR3 sequence: CASSQAPLRRTNYGYTF. CDR3 sequence (DNA): TGTGCCAGCAGCCAAGCACCCCTGAGGCGAACTAACTATGGCTACACCTTC.

This sequence joins TRBV7-2 and TRBJ2-3; D ambiguous. Germline CDR1 reads SGHTA; CDR2 reads FQGNSA. CDR3 size: 14 residues. V lost 5 bases to trimming and J lost 5 bases, with 14 bases between them. The CDR3 DNA is TGTGCCAGCAGCCCCCAGGTTCCCAGAGATACGCAGTATTTT. The encoded protein is CASSPQVPRDTQYF.

This chain uses TRBV28 with TRBJ2-7; 9 bases fit TRBD1. Per the germline V gene, CDR1 is MDHEN and CDR2 is SYDVKM. This CDR3 contains 14 residues. The V gene end was trimmed by 8 bases and the J gene end by 2 bases; junction bases not matched to a gene: 7. In DNA form, the CDR3 reads TGTGCCAGCGGCCCTGGGGACAGGGCCTACGAGCAGTACTTC. Translating gives CASGPGDRAYEQYF.

This clone is a singleton in its sample. The chain combines TRBV30 with TRBJ2-7, with no clear D. The germline CDR1 and CDR2 sequences are GTSNPN and SVGIG (reference sequence). This CDR3 has 13 residues. The V end was cut by 0 bases, the J end by 2 bases, with 8 bases between. CDR3 in DNA: TGTGCCTGGAGTGTAAGAGATACCTACGAGCAGTACTTC. Encoded protein: CAWSVRDTYEQYF.

V is TRBV2 and J is TRBJ2-2; 13 nucleotides line up with TRBD2. Germline V gene lookup returns CDR1 SNHLY and CDR2 FYNNEI. J lost 2 bases, V lost 2 bases, and 8 bases had no gene match. The CDR3 is made up of 19 amino acids. The CDR3: CASSELLAGGLVNTGELFF. The CDR3 DNA reads as TGTGCCAGCAGTGAATTACTAGCGGGAGGGCTGGTAAACACCGGGGAGCTGTTTTTT.

As to this clone: This sample also contains other DNA sequences that code for the same CDR3. This sequence joins TRBV6-5 and TRBJ2-5; weak D call: TRBD2 (7 bases). Germline-derived CDR1 and CDR2 are MNHEY and SVGAGI. Trimming took 6 bases from V and 4 from J, leaving 9 bases between them. The CDR3 contains 12 residues. CDR3 amino acids: CASRGGRETQYF. The CDR3 nucleotides are TGTGCCAGCAGGGGGGGGCGAGAGACCCAGTACTTC.

The V gene is TRBV4-1, the J gene TRBJ2-1, with 14 bases that match TRBD2. Germline values: CDR1 MGHRA, CDR2 YSYEKL. The CDR3 spans 16 residues. V shed 0 bases, J shed 9 bases, and the junction held 4 bases outside the gene matches. The CDR3 DNA follows: TGCGCCAGCAGCCAAGACCGGACTAGCGGGAGGACTGAGCAGTTCTTC. It encodes CASSQDRTSGRTEQFF.

The chain recombines TRBV19 with TRBJ2-6, with 12 bases lining up with TRBD1. Germline V gives CDR1 LNHDA, CDR2 SQIVND (reference sequence). V trimming: 2 bases; J trimming: 3 bases; junction bases outside the gene matches: 2. CDR3 size: 17 residues. Here the CDR3 reads CASSIRDRGLGANVLTF. CDR3 DNA sequence: TGTGCCAGTAGTATAAGGGACAGGGGGCTTGGGGCCAACGTCCTGACTTTC.

The rearrangement links TRBV28 to TRBJ2-7; unclear D gene. CDR3 length: 13 residues. Germline V gene sequence: CDR1 MDHEN, CDR2 SYDVKM. V lost 5 bases and J 0 bases, leaving 8 bases between the germline ends. CDR3 sequence (DNA): TGTGCCAGCAGTCTGGCCTCCTCCTACGAGCAGTACTTC. Amino acids: CASSLASSYEQYF.

This clone was counted only a few times. In DNA, the CDR3 is TGCGCCAGCAGCTTTGGCGGGAGAGCAGATACGCAGTATTTT. Its protein product is CASSFGGRADTQYF. The chain is built from TRBV5-1 and TRBJ2-3, with 7 bases matching TRBD2. V shed 2 bases and J 4 bases; nucleotides not matched to a gene: 4. Germline CDR1 SGHRS, CDR2 YFSETQ. This CDR3 region has 14 residues.

The count of this clone is one. V gene TRBV2 combines with J gene TRBJ2-1, with 7 bases identical to TRBD2. The CDR3 totals 12 residues. The germline gives CDR1 SNHLY, CDR2 FYNNEI. V lost 4 bases, J lost 15 bases, and 9 bases stayed unmatched. The CDR3 spells CASSGSRLALFF. In DNA form, the CDR3 reads TGTGCCAGCAGTGGCTCGAGACTAGCCTTGTTCTTC.

CDR3 sequence reads: CASSRLAGGPYNEQFF. The CDR3 DNA is TGTGCCAGCAGCAGACTAGCGGGAGGGCCCTACAATGAGCAGTTCTTC. The chain recombines TRBV7-6 with TRBJ2-1, with 14 positions matching TRBD2. The V segment lost 5 bases and the J segment 2 bases; nucleotides outside the gene matches: 2. The CDR3 sequence is 16 residues long. Per germline, CDR1 SGHVS and CDR2 FNYEAQ.

The chain recombines TRBV24-1 with TRBJ2-7, with 10 bases aligning to TRBD1. Germline V gene data show CDR1 as KGHDR and CDR2 as SFDVKD. The CDR3 loop spans 15 amino acids. The ends lost 4 bases at V and 6 bases at J; junction bases unmatched: 8. The CDR3 DNA follows: TGTGCCACCAGTGACTCCGGGACAGGGGAGGCCGAGCAGTACTTC. Translated: CATSDSGTGEAEQYF.

The J gene is TRBJ2-7, the V gene TRBV28; no clear D. CDR1 and CDR2 (germline): MDHEN, SYDVKM. The CDR3 covers 15 residues. The CDR3 loop is CAANPPAGSDYEQYF. In DNA form, the CDR3 reads TGTGCAGCGAATCCCCCCGCCGGGTCCGACTACGAGCAGTACTTC.